This TCR beta chain was sequenced during a study of identical twins. Regarding the study as a whole: Researchers reported weaker excess twin sharing in beta out-of-frame sequences.

Template switching added a universal primer binding site, and final cDNA carried unique molecular identifiers. TCRdb re-called the 5' RACE reads through MiXCR, storing one row per CDR3 protein. Of nearly 900,000 distinct CDR3 sequences listed, roughly 12% are singletons. V lost 0 bases, J lost 4 bases, and 16 bases lay in between. The CDR3 spans 16 residues. CDR1 SGHRS and CDR2 YFSETQ come from the germline V gene. This clonotype has more than one count but fewer than ten. Its cognate antigen is unknown. Another study also made use of these data, one on yellow fever vaccine responses in identical twins.

Sequencing was done on a sample of PBMCs. The sequence was collected from a woman between 18 and 30 years old in good health. The V gene is TRBV5-1, the J gene TRBJ2-5, with D unresolved. The CDR3 region is CASSLGLDSPVETQYF. The CDR3 DNA sequence: TGCGCCAGCAGCTTGGGCCTCGACTCTCCTGTAGAGACCCAGTACTTC.